The rows below give T cell receptor beta chains drawn from one sample of a study of beta chain features in type 1 diabetes. The table came from immunoSEQ multiplex PCR; TCRdb's copy has only in-frame clones and leaves some out. The table shows fewer than 200,000 clones, with about a tenth occurring only once. The sample consisted of central memory CD4+ T cells from blood. The receptors derive from a young man with type 1 diabetes. CDR3s include the opening cysteine and the closing phenylalanine or tryptophan. The order of the fields is D gene, J gene, clone size, CDR3 length, V gene, CDR3 DNA, CDR3 protein. A D gene is named only where the DNA matches it firmly. Only part of the rows carry a size: once, few, many, or a class if the clone is expanded.

>TRBD1|TRBJ2-5|few|15|TRBV7-2
TGTGCCAGCAGCTTAGCGCCTTTGACAGGGGGAGGCCAGTACTTC
CASSLAPLTGGGQYF
>NA|TRBJ2-6|few|14|TRBV18
TGTGCCAGCTCACCCATCACTGGGGCCAACGTCCTGACTTTC
CASSPITGANVLTF
>NA|TRBJ2-2|NA|14|TRBV4-1
TGCGCCAGCAGCCAAACTGCGAACACCGGGGAGCTGTTTTTT
CASSQTANTGELFF
>NA|TRBJ1-1|few|15|TRBV27
TGTGCCAGCAGTCCCAACCCCGCGATGAACACTGAAGCTTTCTTT
CASSPNPAMNTEAFF
>TRBD1|TRBJ2-6|few|15|TRBV7-2
TGTGCCAGCAGCATACAGGGGTCTGGGGCCAACGTCCTGACTTTC
CASSIQGSGANVLTF
>TRBD2|TRBJ2-3|few|15|TRBV7-6
TGTGCCAGCAGCCAACGGACTAGCGCCACAGATACGCAGTATTTT
CASSQRTSATDTQYF
>NA|TRBJ2-4|NA|15|TRBV19
TGTGCCAGTAGTATAGGTGGCCTCAGAGGAAACATTCAGTACTTC
CASSIGGLRGNIQYF
>TRBD2|TRBJ2-2|NA|15|TRBV2
TGTGCCAGCAGTGAATTTGGACTAGCGGCCGGGGAGCTGTTTTTT
CASSEFGLAAGELFF
>NA|TRBJ2-7|NA|13|TRBV7-9
TGTGCCAGCAGCGGACGGACTAACTACGAGCAGTACTTC
CASSGRTNYEQYF
>NA|TRBJ1-2|NA|14|TRBV19
TGTGCCAGTAGTCCTCGGACAGATCAGAATGGCTACACCTTC
CASSPRTDQNGYTF
>NA|TRBJ2-3|NA|18|TRBV5-4
TGTGCCAGCAGCTCGCGCCGTGGGGACACAGGGACCACAGATACGCAGTATTTT
CASSSRRGDTGTTDTQYF
>NA|TRBJ2-3|NA|14|TRBV9
TGTGCCAGCAGCGTAGGCGGGAGCACAGATACGCAGTATTTT
CASSVGGSTDTQYF
>TRBD2|TRBJ2-1|few|17|TRBV4-3
TGCGCCAGCAGCCGAGGTGTAGCGGGAGCGGCCAACAATGAGCAGTTCTTC
CASSRGVAGAANNEQFF
>TRBD1|TRBJ1-5|NA|15|TRBV7-2
TGTGCCAGCAGCTTTGGACAGGGCGGCAATCAGCCCCAGCATTTT
CASSFGQGGNQPQHF
>NA|TRBJ1-4|few|16|TRBV4-2
TGTGCCAGCAGCCAAATAACAGCCCGGGGGAATGAAAAACTGTTTTTT
CASSQITARGNEKLFF
>NA|TRBJ1-5|few|13|TRBV28
TGTGCCAGTCAGGGTGGTCTCGATCAGCCCCAGCATTTT
CASQGGLDQPQHF
>TRBD2|TRBJ2-1|few|13|TRBV30
TGTGCCTGGACCCCCTCAGCGGGAGGCGAGCAGTTCTTC
CAWTPSAGGEQFF
>TRBD1|TRBJ2-3|few|14|TRBV6-4
TGTGCCAGCAGTACAGGGGGCCTAGCGGATACGCAGTATTTT
CASSTGGLADTQYF
>NA|TRBJ1-5|NA|13|TRBV28
TGTGCCAGCAGTGGATACAGGGAGCAGCCCCAGCATTTT
CASSGYREQPQHF
>NA|TRBJ2-3|few|13|TRBV5-6
TGTGCCAGCAGACTAGGGATGGCAGATACGCAGTATTTT
CASRLGMADTQYF
>TRBD1|TRBJ2-2|NA|15|TRBV7-2
TGTGCCAGCAGCCTCGGACAGGGAAGTACCGGGGAGCTGTTTTTT
CASSLGQGSTGELFF
>TRBD1|TRBJ2-7|NA|15|TRBV6-5
TGTGCCAGCAGTTACGGCGGGGACAGGTACTACGAGCAGTACTTC
CASSYGGDRYYEQYF
>NA|TRBJ2-2|few|13|TRBV2
TGTGCCAGTCGACCCCCGGGCACCGGGGAGCTGTTTTTT
CASRPPGTGELFF
>TRBD2|TRBJ2-7|few|13|TRBV5-1
TGCGCCAGCAGCTTGTCGGGTGAACTAGCGGTTTACTTC
CASSLSGELAVYF
>NA|TRBJ2-3|NA|12|TRBV30
TGTGCCTGGAGCGGGTCCACAGATACGCAGTATTTT
CAWSGSTDTQYF
>NA|TRBJ1-4|many|16|TRBV27
TGTGCCACCTCCCGGTTATCCAGGGCAACTAATGAAAAACTGTTTTTT
CATSRLSRATNEKLFF
>TRBD1|TRBJ1-2|few|12|TRBV29-1
TGCAGCGTTGGACAGGGCGTCTATGGCTACACCTTC
CSVGQGVYGYTF